The next 30 T cell receptor beta chains were all read from a single sample in a study of cytomegalovirus exposure and HLA in healthy donors. With 60 Vbeta and 13 Jbeta primers, the PCR was carried out. Using immunoSEQ multiplex PCR, the repertoire was profiled, and TCRdb retains in-frame clones only, with some absent. The sample lists 150,000 to 200,000 clones, over 65% seen once, with around 7% in the top ten. The sequenced sample consisted of PBMCs. The receptors originated from a man aged 35-49 years in good health and CMV-seropositive.

The sample holds a few counts of this clone. This chain uses TRBV5-6 with TRBJ1-5, with D tentatively TRBD1 (6 bases). V was trimmed by 4 bases and J by 3 bases, leaving 17 bases between them. The CDR3 is 16 amino acids. Germline-derived CDR1 and CDR2 are SGHDT and YYEEEE. The CDR3 here is CASSQRPGVFNQPQHF. DNA of the CDR3: TGTGCCAGCAGCCAGCGGCCAGGGGTTTTCAATCAGCCCCAGCATTTT.

The chain employs TRBV5-1 and TRBJ1-6, with D uncertain. CDR1 is SGHRS and CDR2 is YFSETQ in the germline V gene. V lost 0 bases to trimming and J lost 8 bases, with 6 bases between them. This CDR3 spans 13 amino acids. For the CDR3, the DNA is TGCGCCAGCAGCTTGGCCGGGTATTCACCCCTCCACTTT. Translation gives CASSLAGYSPLHF.

The chain uses TRBV4-1 and TRBJ1-1; D not certain. The CDR3 extends over 14 amino acids. The germline V gene encodes CDR1 MGHRA and CDR2 YSYEKL. V shed 0 bases and J shed 3 bases, with 8 bases lying between them. The CDR3 reads CASSQDPVYTEAFF. The DNA for the CDR3 is TGCGCCAGCAGCCAAGATCCCGTCTACACTGAAGCTTTCTTT.

CDR3 in amino acids: CASSPTGVANTEAFF. For the CDR3, the DNA is TGTGCCAGCAGTCCCACCGGGGTCGCGAACACTGAAGCTTTCTTT. V and J are TRBV6-5 and TRBJ1-1; D gene ambiguous. The V gene lost 5 bases and the J gene lost 1 base, with 14 bases spanning the gap. Germline V gene sequence: CDR1 MNHEY, CDR2 SVGAGI. CDR3 length: 15 amino acids.

The rearrangement joins TRBV29-1 to TRBJ2-7; D gene uncertain. The V gene's germline CDR1 is SQVTM and CDR2 ANQGSEA. The length of the CDR3 is 11 residues. V was cut by 5 bases and J by 4 bases, with 9 bases left in between. CDR3 sequence (DNA): TGCAGCGTTAGCGACTCTTACGAGCAGTACTTC. Its protein is CSVSDSYEQYF.

J is TRBJ2-7 and V is TRBV10-3; 11 nucleotides align to TRBD2. V shed 5 bases and J 2 bases; nucleotides not matched to a gene: 8. This CDR3 contains 16 residues. Looked up from germline, CDR1 is ENHRY and CDR2 is SYGVKD. In DNA, the CDR3 is TGTGCCATCAGTCGACTAGCGGGGCGAGAGCCCTACGAGCAGTACTTC. Amino acids: CAISRLAGREPYEQYF.

This chain connects TRBV5-6 to TRBJ2-2; maybe TRBD2 (5 bases). Looked up from germline, CDR1 is SGHDT and CDR2 is YYEEEE. The CDR3 runs to 13 residues. Between the trimmed V and J ends, which lost 4 bases and 7 bases, there was a span of 11 bases. The CDR3: CASSRTSGGELFF. As DNA, the CDR3 is TGTGCCAGCAGCAGAACCAGCGGCGGGGAGCTGTTTTTT.

The V gene is TRBV30, the J gene TRBJ2-7; 8 nucleotides line up with TRBD2. Germline CDR1 reads GTSNPN; CDR2 reads SVGIG (reference sequence). This CDR3 is built from 14 residues. V was clipped by 1 base and J by 3 bases; unmatched bases: 5. The CDR3 region is CAWSGSGGFYEQYF. CDR3 bases: TGTGCCTGGAGTGGGAGCGGGGGCTTCTACGAGCAGTACTTC.

V is TRBV7-9 and J is TRBJ1-3, with D tentatively TRBD1 (5 bases). Germline V CDR1 and CDR2: SEHNR, FQNEAQ (reference sequence). CDR3 size: 18 residues. V lost 8 bases and J 4 bases, leaving 27 bases between the germline ends. CDR3 nucleotide sequence: TGTGCCAGCGCCCCCTCCGACTTGAACTGGGGGGAAGGAAACACCATATATTTT. Its translation: CASAPSDLNWGEGNTIYF. Full variable domain (remainder filled in from reference TRBV7-9 and TRBJ1-3): DTGVSQNPRHKITKRGQNVTFRCDPISEHNRLYWYRQTLGQGPEFLTYFQNEAQLEKSRLLSDRFSAERPKGSFSTLEIQRTEQGDSAMYLCASAPSDLNWGEGNTIYFGEGSWLTVV.

The gene calls are TRBV5-6 and TRBJ1-3; a weak D match, TRBD1 (5 bases). CDR3 length: 15 amino acids. In germline, CDR1 is SGHDT, CDR2 YYEEEE. The V and J ends lost 5 bases and 0 bases respectively, with 12 bases between them. In DNA form, the CDR3 reads TGTGCCAGCAGATCTGACAGAAGCTCTGGAAACACCATATATTTT. It yields the protein CASRSDRSSGNTIYF.

The CDR3 region is CASSSIGGLPRGEQFF. CDR3 DNA: TGTGCCAGCAGCTCCATCGGGGGACTTCCCCGGGGAGAGCAGTTCTTC. The V gene is TRBV7-3, the J gene TRBJ2-1; TRBD2 might be the D (6 bases). Trimming removed 4 bases from V and 10 bases from J, with 23 bases in between. From germline, CDR1 is SGHTA and CDR2 FQGTGA. The CDR3 contains 16 residues.

This clone has only a few counts. The rearrangement joins TRBV7-2 to TRBJ1-2, with no clear D. Trimming cost V 1 base and J 7 bases, with 13 bases left between them. The CDR3 is made up of 14 amino acids. From germline, CDR1 is SGHTA and CDR2 FQGNSA. The CDR3 loop is CASSLVEGSRGYTF. The CDR3 nucleotides read TGTGCCAGCAGCTTAGTTGAGGGATCTCGTGGCTACACCTTC.

The genes are TRBV11-2 and TRBJ1-4; D is uncertain. The ends were cut back, 1 base at V and 5 bases at J, with 5 bases in the middle. Germline assignment: CDR1 SGHAT and CDR2 FQNNGV. The CDR3 runs 13 residues. The CDR3 loop is CASSLAGNEKLFF. CDR3 sequence (DNA): TGTGCCAGCAGCTTAGCCGGGAATGAAAAACTGTTTTTT.

This clone has just a few counts. The chain is built from TRBV9 and TRBJ2-3; D remains ambiguous. The CDR3 is made up of 15 amino acids. Between the trimmed V and J ends, which lost 0 bases and 1 base, there was a span of 9 bases. Germline V lookup: CDR1 SGDLS, CDR2 YYNGEE. This chain's CDR3 is CASSVARSRTDTQYF. Here the CDR3 DNA reads TGTGCCAGCAGCGTAGCCCGGTCTCGCACAGATACGCAGTATTTT.

V and J are TRBV16 and TRBJ2-7; possible D gene TRBD1, 5 bases. V shed 2 bases and J shed 2 bases, with 10 bases lying between them. CDR1 KGHSY and CDR2 FQNENV come from the germline V gene. This CDR3 contains 14 residues. The CDR3 protein is CASSQLAQAYEQYF. The CDR3 DNA is TGTGCCAGCAGCCAACTTGCACAGGCCTACGAGCAGTACTTC.

This chain uses TRBV7-2 with TRBJ1-1; possible D gene TRBD1, 5 bases. The CDR3 has 16 amino acids. V was clipped by 4 bases and J by 4 bases, with 19 bases between them. Germline V gene data show CDR1 as SGHTA and CDR2 as FQGNSA. In nucleotides, the CDR3 is TGTGCCAGCAGCTCCAGACCTGGAGGGGTTTTCACTGAAGCTTTCTTT. This codes for CASSSRPGGVFTEAFF.

J is TRBJ2-7 and V is TRBV6-6, with a weak D call TRBD2 (5 bases). Looked up from germline, CDR1 is MNHNY and CDR2 is SVGAGI (reference sequence). Trimming shortened V by 6 bases and J by 1 base, and 13 bases separated the two germline ends. This CDR3 has 14 residues. The CDR3, as DNA: TGTGCCAGCAGCCCAGGCCGGGATTCCTACGAGCAGTACTTC. Its protein is CASSPGRDSYEQYF.

The rearrangement uses TRBV9 and TRBJ2-7, with 7 bases lining up with TRBD1. Germline values: CDR1 SGDLS, CDR2 YYNGEE. J lost 2 bases, V lost 0 bases, and 2 bases had no gene match. The CDR3 is 14 residues long. CDR3 protein: CASSVEDRTYEQYF. CDR3 coding DNA: TGTGCCAGCAGCGTAGAGGACAGGACCTACGAGCAGTACTTC.

This rearrangement joins TRBV10-3 to TRBJ1-1, with 9 bases that match TRBD1. The trim removed 6 bases at V and 2 bases at J, leaving 4 bases unmatched. CDR1 is ENHRY and CDR2 is SYGVKD in the germline V gene. The CDR3 totals 14 residues. The CDR3 is CAISRQGGNTEAFF. Written as DNA, the CDR3 is TGTGCCATCAGCAGACAGGGGGGCAACACTGAAGCTTTCTTT.

The rearrangement joins TRBV2 to TRBJ2-1, with 7 bases identical to TRBD1. J gave up 6 bases and V 5 bases, and 4 bases lay outside the gene matches. From germline, CDR1 is SNHLY and CDR2 FYNNEI. The CDR3 consists of 13 residues. The CDR3 nucleotides are TGTGCCAGCAGTCCCCAGGGGGTCAATGAGCAGTTCTTC. This encodes CASSPQGVNEQFF.

This chain links TRBV4-3 with TRBJ2-5; possibly TRBD2 for D (7 bases). The CDR3 is made up of 14 amino acids. Looked up from germline, CDR1 is LGHNA and CDR2 is YSLEER. V was clipped by 4 bases and J by 4 bases, with 13 bases between them. DNA for the CDR3: TGCGCCAGCAGCCCCTCGGGGGGCGGAGAGACCCAGTACTTC. Encoded protein: CASSPSGGGETQYF.

CDR3 sequence reads: CASSPTGYGNTIYF. The CDR3 DNA is TGTGCCAGTAGTCCGACGGGGTACGGAAACACCATATATTTT. The chain links TRBV19 to TRBJ1-3; D not certain. Germline CDR1 LNHDA, CDR2 SQIVND (reference sequence). The CDR3 contains 14 residues. Trimming shortened V by 5 bases and J by 4 bases, and 12 bases separated the two germline ends.

This clone has just a few counts. The chain couples TRBV25-1 to TRBJ2-1; possibly TRBD2 for D (6 bases). Trimming removed 5 bases at V and 0 bases at J, with 11 bases between. The CDR3 length is 15 residues. Per the germline V gene, CDR1 is MGHDK and CDR2 is SYGVNS. CDR3 coding DNA: TGTGCCAGCAGTCCTGGGAGGAGCTCCTACAATGAGCAGTTCTTC. Translating it yields CASSPGRSSYNEQFF.

This clone was seen a single time. This chain connects TRBV6-1 to TRBJ2-1; a possible D gene is TRBD1 (5 bases). Germline V gives CDR1 MNHNS, CDR2 SASEGT. The CDR3 is 12 residues long. V lost 4 bases, J lost 10 bases, and 11 bases lay in between. Here the CDR3 DNA reads TGTGCCAGCAGTGCTCTTTGGGGCGAGCAGTTCTTC. Encoded protein: CASSALWGEQFF.

This clone was seen just once. This chain uses TRBV19 with TRBJ2-1, with TRBD2 as a possible D gene (7 bases). Per the germline V gene, CDR1 is LNHDA and CDR2 is SQIVND (reference sequence). The CDR3 is made up of 16 amino acids. Trimming pared 2 bases from V and 5 bases from J, leaving 16 bases between. The CDR3 here is CASSILRGGPHNEQFF. The CDR3 coding sequence is TGTGCCAGTAGTATATTAAGGGGGGGCCCCCACAATGAGCAGTTCTTC.

V usage is TRBV5-1 and J usage is TRBJ2-5, with TRBD1 identical over 8 bases. From germline, CDR1 is SGHRS and CDR2 YFSETQ. J lost 5 bases, V lost 4 bases, and 10 bases had no gene match. The CDR3 length is 15 residues. The CDR3 nucleotides are TGCGCCAGCAGCGCTACAGGGAACAGGGGGGAGACCCAGTACTTC. Residues: CASSATGNRGETQYF. The full variable domain, rest sourced from reference TRBV5-1 and TRBJ2-5, is KAGVTQTPRYLIKTRGQQVTLSCSPISGHRSVSWYQQTPGQGLQFLFEYFSETQRNKGNFPGRFSGRQFSNSRSEMNVSTLELGDSALYLCASSATGNRGETQYFGPGTRLLVL.

The DNA of the CDR3 is TGTGCCAGCAGCTGGGCTGGACAGCCCTACAATGAGCAGTTCTTC. It specifies CASSWAGQPYNEQFF. This rearrangement joins TRBV5-6 to TRBJ2-1; D might be TRBD1 (6 bases). Germline V gene data show CDR1 as SGHDT and CDR2 as YYEEEE. Trimming left V 3 bases short and J 2 bases short, with 12 bases between. This CDR3 comprises 15 residues. Supplemented by reference TRBV5-6 and TRBJ2-1, the full variable domain reads DAGVTQSPTHLIKTRGQQVTLRCSPKSGHDTVSWYQQALGQGPQFIFQYYEEEERQRGNFPDRFSGHQFPNYSSELNVNALLLGDSALYLCASSWAGQPYNEQFFGPGTRLTVL.

The J gene is TRBJ2-7, the V gene TRBV5-8, with 8 bases that match TRBD1. J was trimmed by 6 bases and V by 1 base; bases with no gene match: 9. Germline V gene data show CDR1 as SGHTS and CDR2 as YDEGEE. There are 15 residues in the CDR3. The CDR3 sequence: CASSLQDRVGAEQYF. In nucleotides, the CDR3 is TGTGCCAGCAGCTTGCAGGACAGGGTGGGCGCCGAGCAGTACTTC. Full variable domain (remainder filled in from reference TRBV5-8 and TRBJ2-7): EAGVTQSPTHLIKTRGQQATLRCSPISGHTSVYWYQQALGLGLQFLLWYDEGEERNRGNFPPRFSGRQFPNYSSELNVNALELEDSALYLCASSLQDRVGAEQYFGPGTRLTVT.

The chain joins TRBV6-5 to TRBJ2-7; 7 bases are shared with TRBD1. The CDR3 contains 15 residues. CDR1 and CDR2 (germline): MNHEY, SVGAGI. V was pared by 6 bases and J by 6 bases, with 14 bases of the junction left unmatched. CDR3 in DNA: TGTGCCAGCAGGCCATCTGACTTGACAGGGACCGAGCAGTACTTC. Its protein is CASRPSDLTGTEQYF.

This clone was counted between two and nine times. V gene TRBV5-1 combines with J gene TRBJ1-1, with D perhaps matching TRBD1 (5 bases). From germline, CDR1 is SGHRS and CDR2 YFSETQ. The CDR3 sequence is 15 residues long. V lost 2 bases and J lost 1, with 12 bases in between. CDR3 coding DNA: TGCGCCAGCAGCTTAGTAGGGGATCGGAACACTGAAGCTTTCTTT. It translates to CASSLVGDRNTEAFF.